This paragraph reports one T cell receptor (beta chain). Antigen: not known. The sample originates from a study of vaccination and CD4 T cells after COVID-19. Study-level information: The interval from dose two to post-vaccine sampling had a median of roughly 72 days, and it ranged from 14 to 241.

Once obtained from cultured CD4+ T cells, the DNA was sequenced using the Oncomine TCR Beta short-read assay. Genomic DNA from cultured CD4+ T cells was extracted. Via MiXCR, TCRdb re-called the PCR reads, giving one row per CDR3 protein. The table includes roughly 9,900 distinct CDR3 sequences, less than 40% detected once. This CDR3 has 14 residues. V lost 0 bases to trimming and J lost 4 bases; unmatched junction nucleotides: 3. Germline-derived CDR1 and CDR2 are SGHTA and FQGNSA. The treatment here: approximately 11-day PBMC culture with coronavirus spike peptide pools or control peptides (ViraFEST assay).

The chain is built from TRBV7-2 and TRBJ2-7; 7 bases map to TRBD2. The clonotype originates from a human donor who had recovered from COVID-19. Sequenced material: CD4+ T cells from blood, cultured in vitro. CDR3 sequence: CASSLAPSGYEQYF. CDR3 nucleotide sequence: TGTGCCAGCAGCTTAGCCCCTAGCGGTTACGAGCAGTACTTC.